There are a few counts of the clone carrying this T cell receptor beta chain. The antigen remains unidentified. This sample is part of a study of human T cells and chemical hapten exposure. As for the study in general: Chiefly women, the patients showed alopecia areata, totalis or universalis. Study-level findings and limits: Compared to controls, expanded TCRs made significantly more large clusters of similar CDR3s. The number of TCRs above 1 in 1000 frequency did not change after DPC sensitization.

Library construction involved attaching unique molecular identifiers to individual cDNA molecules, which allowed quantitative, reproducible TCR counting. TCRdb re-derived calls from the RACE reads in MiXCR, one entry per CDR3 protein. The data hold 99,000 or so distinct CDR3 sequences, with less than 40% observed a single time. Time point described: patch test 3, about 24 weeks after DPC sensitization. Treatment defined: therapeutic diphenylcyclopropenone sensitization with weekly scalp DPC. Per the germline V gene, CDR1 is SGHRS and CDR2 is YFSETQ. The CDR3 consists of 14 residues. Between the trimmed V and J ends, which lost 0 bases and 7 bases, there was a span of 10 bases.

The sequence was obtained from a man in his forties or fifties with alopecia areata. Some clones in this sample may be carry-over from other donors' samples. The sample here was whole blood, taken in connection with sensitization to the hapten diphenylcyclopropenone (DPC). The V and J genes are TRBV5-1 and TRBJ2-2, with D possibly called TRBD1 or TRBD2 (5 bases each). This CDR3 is CASSLGGAGGELFF. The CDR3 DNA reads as TGCGCCAGCAGCTTGGGAGGGGCTGGCGGGGAGCTGTTTTTT.